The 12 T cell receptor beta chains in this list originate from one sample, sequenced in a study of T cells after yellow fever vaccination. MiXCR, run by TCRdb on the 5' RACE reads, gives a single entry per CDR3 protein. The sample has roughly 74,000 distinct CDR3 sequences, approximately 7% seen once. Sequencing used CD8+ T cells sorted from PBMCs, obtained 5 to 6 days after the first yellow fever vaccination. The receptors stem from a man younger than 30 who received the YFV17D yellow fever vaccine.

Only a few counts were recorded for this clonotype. DNA of the CDR3: TGTGCCAGCAGCACCACAACAGGGTCGGGGCAGCCCCAGCATTTT. This gives the protein CASSTTTGSGQPQHF. V gene TRBV11-2 combines with J gene TRBJ1-5; perhaps TRBD1 as D (6 bases). Germline-derived CDR1 and CDR2 are SGHAT and FQNNGV. Trimming pared 5 bases from V and 7 bases from J, leaving 18 bases between. This CDR3 region has 15 residues. The full variable domain, its missing parts supplied by reference TRBV11-2 and TRBJ1-5, is EAGVAQSPRYKIIEKRQSVAFWCNPISGHATLYWYQQILGQGPKLLIQFQNNGVVDDSQLPKDRFSAERLKGVDSTLKIQPAKLEDSAVYLCASSTTTGSGQPQHFGDGTRLSIL.

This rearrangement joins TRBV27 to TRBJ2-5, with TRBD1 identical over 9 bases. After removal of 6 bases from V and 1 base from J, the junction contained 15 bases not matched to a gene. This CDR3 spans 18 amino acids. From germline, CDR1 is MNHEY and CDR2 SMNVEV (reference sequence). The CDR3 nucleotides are TGTGCCAGCAGCCCTAGCCAGGGGACAGGGTCAATCCAAGAGACCCAGTACTTC. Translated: CASSPSQGTGSIQETQYF.

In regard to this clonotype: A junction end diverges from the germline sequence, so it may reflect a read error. The CDR3 loop reads CATSPRGRGVFYNEQFF. The CDR3 DNA reads as TGTGCCACCAGCCCCCGGGGGCGGGGGGTATTCTACAATGAGCAGTTCTTC. The J gene is TRBJ2-1, the V gene TRBV3-1, with 8 bases that match TRBD2. From germline, CDR1 is LGHDT and CDR2 YNNKEL (reference sequence). The CDR3 is 17 residues long.

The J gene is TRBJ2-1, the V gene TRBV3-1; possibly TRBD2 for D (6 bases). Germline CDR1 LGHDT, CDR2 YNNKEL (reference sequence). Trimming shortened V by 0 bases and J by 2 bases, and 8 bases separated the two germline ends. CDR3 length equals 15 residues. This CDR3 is CASSQDGGTYNEQFF. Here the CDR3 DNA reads TGTGCCAGCAGCCAAGATGGAGGGACCTACAATGAGCAGTTCTTC.

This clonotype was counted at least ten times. CDR3 nucleotide sequence: TGCGCCAGCAGGGATACCACTTCTAGCACAGATACGCAGTATTTT. Protein: CASRDTTSSTDTQYF. V gene TRBV4-1 combines with J gene TRBJ2-3; D remains ambiguous. Germline lookup yields CDR1 MGHRA and CDR2 YSYEKL. The CDR3 sequence is 15 residues long. Trimming removed 6 bases at V and 0 bases at J, with 13 bases between.

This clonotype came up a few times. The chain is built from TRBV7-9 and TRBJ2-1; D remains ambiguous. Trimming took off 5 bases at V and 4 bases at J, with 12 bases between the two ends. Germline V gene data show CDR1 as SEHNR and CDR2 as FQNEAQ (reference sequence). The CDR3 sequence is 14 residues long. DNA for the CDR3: TGTGCCAGCAGCCCATTAGTCCTGTACAATGAGCAGTTCTTC. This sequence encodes CASSPLVLYNEQFF.

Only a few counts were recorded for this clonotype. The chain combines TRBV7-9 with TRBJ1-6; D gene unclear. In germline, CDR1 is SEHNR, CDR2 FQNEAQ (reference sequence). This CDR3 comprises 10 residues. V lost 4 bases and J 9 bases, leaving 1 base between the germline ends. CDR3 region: CASSSSPLHF. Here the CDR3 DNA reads TGTGCCAGCAGCTCTTCACCCCTCCACTTT.

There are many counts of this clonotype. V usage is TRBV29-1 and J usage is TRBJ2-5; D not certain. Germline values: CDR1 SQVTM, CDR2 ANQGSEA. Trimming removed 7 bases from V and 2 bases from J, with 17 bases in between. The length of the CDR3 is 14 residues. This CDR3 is CSAVLVGTQETQYF. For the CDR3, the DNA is TGCAGCGCAGTGTTGGTCGGCACACAAGAGACCCAGTACTTC.

CDR3 sequence reads: CASSQDSGSSYEQYF. For the CDR3, the DNA is TGTGCCAGCAGCCAAGATAGCGGGTCCTCCTACGAGCAGTACTTC. The chain is built from TRBV4-2 and TRBJ2-7, with 7 nucleotides matching TRBD2. Germline lookup yields CDR1 LGHNA and CDR2 YNFKEQ. The CDR3 is made up of 15 amino acids. V dropped 0 bases and J dropped 0; count of bases not matched to a gene: 2.

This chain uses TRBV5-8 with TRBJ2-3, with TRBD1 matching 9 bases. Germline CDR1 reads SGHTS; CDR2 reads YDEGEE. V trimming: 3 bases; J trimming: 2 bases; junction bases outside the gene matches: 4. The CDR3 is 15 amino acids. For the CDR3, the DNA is TGTGCCAGCAGCTCGGGGACAGGGAACACAGATACGCAGTATTTT. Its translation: CASSSGTGNTDTQYF.

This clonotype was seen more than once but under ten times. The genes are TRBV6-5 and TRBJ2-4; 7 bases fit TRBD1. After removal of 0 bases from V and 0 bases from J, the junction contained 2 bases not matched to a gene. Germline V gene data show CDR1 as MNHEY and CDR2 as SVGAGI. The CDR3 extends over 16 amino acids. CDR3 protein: CASSYSTGLAKNIQYF. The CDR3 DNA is TGTGCCAGCAGTTACTCGACAGGGCTAGCCAAAAACATTCAGTACTTC.

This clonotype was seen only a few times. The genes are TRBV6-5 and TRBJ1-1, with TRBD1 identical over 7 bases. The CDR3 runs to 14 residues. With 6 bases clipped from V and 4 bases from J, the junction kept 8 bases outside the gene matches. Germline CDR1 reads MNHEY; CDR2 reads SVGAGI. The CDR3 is CASSSQGGSTEAFF. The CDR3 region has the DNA TGTGCCAGCAGCTCTCAGGGGGGGAGCACTGAAGCTTTCTTT.